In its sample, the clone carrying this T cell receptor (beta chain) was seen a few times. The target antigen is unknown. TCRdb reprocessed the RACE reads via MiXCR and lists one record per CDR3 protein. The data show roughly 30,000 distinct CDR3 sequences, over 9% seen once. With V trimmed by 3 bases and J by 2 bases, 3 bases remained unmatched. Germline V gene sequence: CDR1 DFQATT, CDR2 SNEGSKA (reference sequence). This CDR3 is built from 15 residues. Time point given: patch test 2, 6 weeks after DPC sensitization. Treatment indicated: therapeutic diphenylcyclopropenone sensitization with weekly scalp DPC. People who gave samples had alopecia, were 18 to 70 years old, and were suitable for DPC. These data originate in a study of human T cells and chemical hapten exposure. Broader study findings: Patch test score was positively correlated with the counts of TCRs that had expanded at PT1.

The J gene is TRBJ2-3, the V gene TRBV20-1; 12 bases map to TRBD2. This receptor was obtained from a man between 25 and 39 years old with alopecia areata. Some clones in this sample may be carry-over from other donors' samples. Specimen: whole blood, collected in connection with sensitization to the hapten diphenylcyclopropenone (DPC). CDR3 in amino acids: CSASGTSGFTDTQYF. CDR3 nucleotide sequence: TGCAGTGCTAGTGGGACTAGCGGGTTCACAGATACGCAGTATTTT.